Below are 13 T cell receptor beta chains sequenced from a single sample in a study of tissue T cells after allogeneic stem cell transplantation. Measured with immunoSEQ multiplex PCR; TCRdb has only the in-frame clones, and not every one. Of around 1,800 clones detected, 40% to 60% appear once; the ten largest clones hold around a third. The time point denotes: mouse harvest day 14 after allogeneic transplant. Tail vein injection delivered 10^7 T-cell-depleted bone marrow cells and 10^6 splenic CD5+ T cells. The sequenced sample was blood. These receptors all come from a female BALB/c mouse given C57BL/6 T cells with graft-versus-host disease after an allogeneic hematopoietic cell transplant.

As for this clone: The gene names here belong to mouse. The read gets to within 1 residue of the CDR3 end, and the germline J gene fills in the rest. The chain carries TRBV16 and TRBJ1-3; D gene ambiguous. V lost 0 bases and J lost 0, with 6 bases in between. Germline-derived CDR1 and CDR2 are SGHSA and FRNQAP. This CDR3 region has 15 residues. The CDR3 is CASSLEFSSGNTLYF. CDR3 DNA, as far as it was read: TGTGCAAGCAGCTTAGAGTTCAGTTCTGGAAATACGCTCTAT.

In the case of this clone: Gene names refer to mouse genes. The read ends 1 residue early relative to the CDR3; the germline J gene fills the gap. This chain connects TRBV23 to TRBJ2-3; the DNA was not used to check the table's D call, TRBD1. The CDR3 loop spans 15 amino acids. The germline gives CDR1 KGHTA, CDR2 FQNQQP. The CDR3 here is CSSSQSWQGAETLYF. CDR3 DNA (partial): TGCTCCAGCAGTCAATCGTGGCAGGGGGCAGAAACGCTGTAT. Variable domain in full (rest from reference TRBV23 and TRBJ2-3): DAAVTQKPRYLIKMKGQEAEMKCIPEKGHTAVFWYQQKQSKELKFLIYFQNQQPLDQIDMVKERFSAVCPSSSLCSLGIRTCEAEDSALYLCSSSQSWQGAETLYFGSGTRLTVL.

Remarks on this clone: Gene names follow the mouse nomenclature. The CDR3 end falls 1 residue outside the read, so it is completed with the germline J gene. The V gene is TRBV29, the J gene TRBJ1-1; D remains unclear. The CDR3 totals 12 residues. Per germline, CDR1 MSHET and CDR2 SYDVDS. V gave up 2 bases and J gave up 4 bases, with 5 bases separating them. The CDR3 spells CASSLGPTEVFF. The CDR3 bases that were read are TGTGCTAGCAGTTTAGGGCCCACAGAAGTCTTC. The full variable domain, completed using reference TRBV29 and TRBJ1-1, is DMKVTQMPRYLIKRMGENVLLECGQDMSHETMYWYRQDPGLGLQLIYISYDVDSNSEGDIPKGYRVSRKKREHFSLILDSAKTNQTSVYFCASSLGPTEVFFGKGTRLTVV.

About this clone itself: Genes and germline are mouse. The read comes to an end 1 residue before the CDR3 does, leaving the germline J gene to fill in the end. This chain connects TRBV26 to TRBJ1-4; possibly TRBD1 for D (6 bases). This CDR3 comprises 14 residues. The V end lost 6 bases, the J end lost 4 bases, and 12 bases lay between the germline ends. The germline gives CDR1 KGHPV, CDR2 FQNQEV (reference sequence). The CDR3 sequence is CASRPGHLNERLFF. CDR3 bases read: TGTGCCAGCAGGCCGGGACACCTCAACGAAAGATTATTT.

As to this clone: Here the gene names and germline are mouse. The read terminates 1 residue ahead of where the CDR3 ends, so the germline J gene completes it. V is TRBV26 and J is TRBJ2-1; no firm D call. Trimming pared 2 bases from V and 0 bases from J, leaving 5 bases between. The CDR3 runs 14 residues. Per germline, CDR1 KGHPV and CDR2 FQNQEV (reference sequence). The CDR3 DNA, read in part, is TGTGCCAGCAGTCTGACAGTTAACTATGCTGAGCAGTTC. Translated: CASSLTVNYAEQF. The complete CDR3 sequence is CASSLTVNYAEQFF.

Concerning this clone itself: These gene names are mouse names. The CDR3 is cut off 1 residue early in the read; its end comes from the germline J gene. This chain joins TRBV3 and TRBJ2-5; 10 positions agree with TRBD1. Germline V gene sequence: CDR1 SNHLY, CDR2 FYNGKV (reference sequence). Trimming removed 3 bases from V and 6 bases from J; junction bases left unmatched: 6. This CDR3 comprises 15 residues. CDR3: CASSFDRGRMDTQYF. The CDR3 DNA, read in part, is TGTGCCAGCAGCTTCGACAGGGGGCGCATGGACACCCAGTAC.

A remark on this clone: The listed genes are named as in mouse. The missing CDR3 end, 1 residue past where the read stops, is filled in from the germline J gene. This rearrangement joins TRBV19 to TRBJ2-3, with TRBD1 matching over 9 bases. The junction had 4 bases not matched to a gene; V was cut back by 4 bases and J by 1 base. This CDR3 has 15 amino acids. Germline V gene data show CDR1 as FNHDT and CDR2 as SITEND (reference sequence). CDR3 in amino acids: CASSHRGPGAETLYF. The covered CDR3 bases are TGTGCCAGCAGTCACAGGGGGCCTGGTGCAGAAACGCTGTAT.

Remarks on this clone: One junction end does not reproduce the germline sequence, and a read error may be involved. Gene names denote mouse genes. Read sequence stops 1 residue before the CDR3 end, and the germline J gene provides the missing end. The V and J genes are TRBV16 and TRBJ2-5; D ambiguous. Germline lookup yields CDR1 SGHSA and CDR2 FRNQAP. CDR3 length: 15 amino acids. CDR3 DNA, as far as it was read: TGTGCAAGCCGCTTAGCTGCGGGAGACGTCGGTGACCAGTAC. Translation: CASRLAAGDVGDQY. The full CDR3 protein is CASRLAAGDVGDQYF.

With regard to this clone: Germline and genes here are mouse. The read finishes 1 residue shy of the CDR3 end, and the germline J gene is used to complete it. The chain couples TRBV29 to TRBJ1-3; TRBD1 is a possible D gene (6 bases). The germline CDR1 and CDR2 sequences are MSHET and SYDVDS. The CDR3 sequence is 14 residues long. V was cut by 5 bases and J by 7 bases, with 15 bases left in between. The CDR3 loop is CASSGQFFWNTLYF. The sequenced CDR3 bases are TGTGCTAGCAGTGGACAGTTCTTCTGGAATACGCTCTAT.

This clone came up a few times. Mouse gene names apply. The read gets to within 1 residue of the CDR3 end, and the germline J gene fills in the rest. V gene TRBV3 combines with J gene TRBJ2-7, with 9 bases identical to TRBD2. Germline CDR1 SNHLY, CDR2 FYNGKV (reference sequence). V shed 2 bases and J 3 bases; nucleotides not matched to a gene: 2. This CDR3 contains 14 residues. CDR3 DNA (partial): TGTGCCAGCAGCTTACGCTGGGGGGGCTATGAACAGTAC. It yields the protein CASSLRWGGYEQY. In full, the CDR3 reads CASSLRWGGYEQYF.

Points on this clone: The gene names given are mouse names. The missing CDR3 end, 1 residue past where the read stops, is filled in from the germline J gene. V gene TRBV1 combines with J gene TRBJ1-1; D not resolved. This CDR3 contains 16 residues. Per the germline V gene, CDR1 is NSQYPW and CDR2 is LRSPGD (reference sequence). V gave up 0 bases and J gave up 0 bases, with 11 bases separating them. The CDR3: CTCSAERVITNTEVFF. The DNA read from the CDR3 is TGCACCTGCAGTGCAGAAAGGGTTATCACAAACACAGAAGTCTTC.

A note on this clone: Germline and genes here are mouse. Read sequence stops 1 residue before the CDR3 end, and the germline J gene provides the missing end. The chain carries TRBV20 and TRBJ2-1; 9 bases map to TRBD2. The CDR3 runs to 15 residues. Trimming at V came to 0 bases and at J to 2 bases, leaving 2 bases not matched to a gene. Germline V gene data show CDR1 as GFQATS and CDR2 as STVNSAI. The CDR3 sequence is CGARDWGGYYAEQFF. The sequenced part of the CDR3 DNA is TGTGGTGCTAGGGACTGGGGGGGTTACTATGCTGAGCAGTTC.

Comment on this clone: The germline and genes are mouse ones. The CDR3 is cut off 1 residue early in the read; its end comes from the germline J gene. The chain carries TRBV23 and TRBJ2-7. Per germline, CDR1 KGHTA and CDR2 FQNQQP. This CDR3 comprises 11 residues. The CDR3 sequence: CSSSQGREQYF. Partial CDR3 DNA: TGCTCCAGCAGTCAGGGCCGGGAACAGTAC.